The clone carrying this TCR beta chain was detected only a few times. The sample is drawn from a study of T-cell reconstitution after alpha-beta-depleted transplantation in children. Unique molecular identifiers were built into the TCRbeta library. TCRdb analysed the PCR reads with MiXCR anew, one entry per CDR3 protein. The table lists hundreds of thousands of distinct CDR3 sequences, about 33% of them singletons. The germline V gene has CDR1 MNHNS and CDR2 SASEGT. CDR3 size: 13 residues. Trimming removed 8 bases at V and 8 bases at J, with 16 bases between. The chain carries TRBV6-1 and TRBJ1-5; tentative D call: TRBD1 (6 bases). The receptor was derived from a human donor who donated a stem cell graft to a child with aplastic anemia. The sample here was PBMCs from the stem cell graft donor, taken from the stem cell graft. The CDR3 sequence: CASLNRDKKPQHF. In DNA, the CDR3 is TGTGCCAGCCTAAACCGGGACAAAAAGCCCCAGCATTTT.